This is a list of T cell receptor beta chains from one sample in a study of blood T cell repertoires in COVID-19. Assay used: immunoSEQ multiplex PCR; TCRdb lists only in-frame clones, some missing. The profile shows about 200,000 clones, 82% of them singletons. Sequences were obtained from PBMCs or T cells enriched from blood (not recorded which). These receptors were collected from a woman aged 55-69 years with acute COVID-19. CDR3s include the opening cysteine and the closing phenylalanine or tryptophan.

cdr3_length,j_call,v_call,cdr3_aa
18,TRBJ2-1,TRBV3-1/TRBV3-2,CASSRGLAGVDSYNEQFF
13,TRBJ1-2,TRBV5-5,CASSPGDRGSYTF
12,TRBJ2-7,TRBV29-1,CSVQGAGYEQYF
17,TRBJ1-3,TRBV14,CASSQTRGAWVRNTIYF
15,TRBJ2-7,TRBV7-2,CASTRTSGFSYEQYF
16,TRBJ1-1,TRBV5-1,CASSLEMGLGRTEAFF
13,TRBJ1-1,TRBV27,CASSFRDNRIAFF
13,TRBJ1-1,TRBV19,CASSIEVRTEAFF
16,TRBJ2-1,TRBV7-2,CASSLDSPVVGDEQFF
15,TRBJ1-4,TRBV4-1,CASSTRTATNEKLFF
15,TRBJ1-3,TRBV19,CASSILQGSGNTIYF
14,TRBJ1-4,TRBV29-1,CSVEDGPGGEKLFF
12,TRBJ1-2,TRBV7-9,CASSRQGYGYTF
14,TRBJ2-7,TRBV2,CASSPGLATYEQYF
16,TRBJ2-7,TRBV30,CAWSPALSVNSYEQYF
13,TRBJ1-4,TRBV19,CASSDRPNEKLFF
17,TRBJ1-6,TRBV4-2,CASSQDGAGSTRSPLHF
15,TRBJ1-6,TRBV19,CASTWDLEWSSPLHF
14,TRBJ2-3,TRBV6-1,CASSERGFTDTQYF
15,TRBJ1-6,TRBV7-9,CASSLGQGTRSPLHF
15,TRBJ2-7,TRBV5-6,CASSLGGAGGLEQYF
16,TRBJ1-4,TRBV3-1/TRBV3-2,CASSQDLGSRGEKLFF
14,TRBJ1-1,TRBV10-2,CASTSSRGNTEAFF
15,TRBJ1-2,TRBV7-9,CASSSFRGATPGSTF
13,TRBJ1-1,TRBV11-2,CASSPLDRASAFF
12,TRBJ1-1,TRBV30,CAWSQMNTEAFF
11,TRBJ2-5,TRBV7-2,CASSSSGTQYF
14,TRBJ1-2,TRBV5-6,CASSSYRGLDGYTF
15,TRBJ2-1,TRBV5-8,CASSLGQGGSNEQFF
20,TRBJ2-3,TRBV4-1,CASSQLTIPRGQPSTDTQYF
21,TRBJ2-7,TRBV3-1/TRBV3-2,CASSQSIPGTIRREISYEQYF
11,TRBJ2-1,TRBV10-2,CASDSGNEQFF
13,TRBJ1-2,TRBV5-1,CASSLAAGEGYTF
16,TRBJ1-3,TRBV7-6,CASSTRQGGSGNTIYF
14,TRBJ1-1,TRBV11-3,CASSLGVMNTEAFF
11,TRBJ1-2,TRBV29-1,CSPEQGDGYTF
12,TRBJ1-1,TRBV2,CASSSSSSEAFF
15,TRBJ1-6,TRBV9,CASSVMDRGNSPLHF
15,TRBJ1-5,TRBV28,CASSLPTGSNQPQHF
15,TRBJ2-1,TRBV9,CASSVTGSSYNEQFF